The rows below give T cell receptor beta chains drawn from one sample of a study of cytomegalovirus exposure and HLA in healthy donors. The table came from immunoSEQ multiplex PCR; TCRdb's copy has only in-frame clones and leaves some out. The profile shows 92,000 or so clones, approximately 96% of them singletons. The sequencing input was PBMCs. All receptors derive from a man aged 18 to 29 in good health and CMV-seronegative. Each CDR3 is given with its conserved first and last residue. A D gene is named only where the DNA matches it firmly. Clone size is stated in some rows and not others, as once, few, many or a class when expanded.

V gene,D gene,clone size,CDR3 length,J gene,CDR3 protein,CDR3 DNA
TRBV11-2,TRBD2,NA,15,TRBJ2-5,CASSRAGGFQETQYF,TGTGCCAGCAGCCGAGCGGGAGGGTTCCAAGAGACCCAGTACTTC
TRBV19,TRBD1,NA,15,TRBJ2-5,CASSLGQGRVETQYF,TGTGCCAGTAGCCTGGGACAGGGGAGGGTAGAGACCCAGTACTTC
TRBV11-2,TRBD1,NA,15,TRBJ1-5,CASSLGTGRNQPQHF,TGTGCCAGCAGCCTCGGGACAGGGCGTAATCAGCCCCAGCATTTT
TRBV7-2,NA,NA,15,TRBJ1-2,CASSPRSGANYGYTF,TGTGCCAGCAGCCCTCGATCGGGGGCTAACTATGGCTACACCTTC
TRBV7-8,NA,NA,14,TRBJ2-2,CASSTRGASGELFF,TGTGCCAGCAGCACCAGGGGGGCGAGCGGGGAGCTGTTTTTT
TRBV5-4,NA,NA,15,TRBJ1-4,CASSFDTATNEKLFF,TGTGCCAGCAGCTTTGATACTGCAACTAATGAAAAACTGTTTTTT
TRBV7-8,TRBD2,NA,21,TRBJ2-1,CASSLRPPGLAGAGSYNEQFF,TGTGCCAGCAGCTTAAGGCCCCCGGGACTAGCGGGAGCGGGCTCCTACAATGAGCAGTTCTTC
TRBV19,TRBD1,NA,19,TRBJ1-5,CASTPSPPLQTGRNQPQHF,TGTGCCAGTACCCCATCCCCCCCCCTCCAGACAGGGCGCAATCAGCCCCAGCATTTT
TRBV4-2,TRBD1,NA,16,TRBJ2-1,CASSQGPDREVDEQFF,TGTGCCAGCAGCCAAGGTCCAGACAGGGAAGTCGATGAGCAGTTCTTC
TRBV6-5,NA,NA,14,TRBJ1-1,CASKRGFLNTEAFF,TGTGCCAGCAAAAGGGGCTTCCTGAACACTGAAGCTTTCTTT
TRBV15,NA,NA,18,TRBJ2-3,CATSREPRFTSFSDTQYF,TGTGCCACCAGCAGAGAACCCCGTTTTACTAGTTTTTCTGATACGCAGTATTTT
TRBV6-5,NA,NA,15,TRBJ1-1,CASSYHTGLDTEAFF,TGTGCCAGCAGTTACCATACAGGGTTGGACACTGAAGCTTTCTTT
TRBV2,NA,NA,15,TRBJ2-1,CASRPGRIEHNEQFF,TGTGCCAGCCGACCCGGCAGGATTGAACACAATGAGCAGTTCTTC
TRBV6-6,TRBD1,NA,15,TRBJ1-1,CASTEGQARNTEAFF,TGTGCCAGCACCGAAGGACAGGCCAGAAACACTGAAGCTTTCTTT
TRBV7-2,TRBD2,NA,14,TRBJ2-1,CASVSGRAVDEQFF,TGTGCCAGCGTTAGCGGGAGGGCGGTGGATGAGCAGTTCTTC
TRBV5-4,TRBD2,once,16,TRBJ2-1,CASSWWGLAAYNEQFF,TGTGCCAGCAGTTGGTGGGGACTAGCGGCTTACAATGAGCAGTTCTTC
TRBV27,TRBD1,NA,17,TRBJ1-3,CASSLSAATGQANTIYF,TGTGCCAGCAGTTTATCTGCCGCGACAGGGCAGGCGAACACCATATATTTT
TRBV6-6,TRBD2,NA,13,TRBJ2-1,CASSTRRGNEQFF,TGTGCCAGCAGCACCCGGCGGGGGAATGAGCAGTTCTTC
TRBV5-4,NA,NA,15,TRBJ1-1,CASSLARQANTEAFF,TGTGCCAGCAGCTTGGCACGGCAGGCGAACACTGAAGCTTTCTTT
TRBV11-2,NA,once,14,TRBJ2-6,CASSPYSGANVLTF,TGTGCCAGCAGCCCTTACTCTGGGGCCAACGTCCTGACTTTC
TRBV9,TRBD1,once,15,TRBJ2-7,CASSVFGTDSYEQYF,TGTGCCAGCAGCGTCTTCGGGACAGACTCCTACGAGCAGTACTTC
TRBV5-1,TRBD1,NA,14,TRBJ2-5,CASSLEGARETQYF,TGCGCCAGCAGCTTGGAGGGGGCGCGAGAGACCCAGTACTTC
TRBV19,NA,NA,13,TRBJ2-1,CASSIRVSNEQFF,TGTGCCAGTAGTATTAGAGTTAGCAATGAGCAGTTCTTC
TRBV5-1,TRBD1,NA,20,TRBJ1-1,CASSFLVGQGRLSPNTEAFF,TGCGCCAGCAGCTTTTTGGTGGGACAGGGTCGTTTATCCCCGAACACTGAAGCTTTCTTT
TRBV11-2,NA,NA,17,TRBJ1-1,CASSLDTLWRDRREAFF,TGTGCCAGCAGCTTAGATACCTTGTGGAGGGATCGACGTGAAGCTTTCTTT
TRBV14,NA,NA,12,TRBJ1-1,CASSQREGRAFF,TGTGCCAGCAGTCAGAGGGAGGGTCGGGCTTTCTTT
TRBV30,TRBD2,NA,16,TRBJ2-1,CAWSPITSGTYNEQFF,TGTGCCTGGAGTCCTATTACTAGCGGTACCTACAATGAGCAGTTCTTC
TRBV18,TRBD1,NA,15,TRBJ1-1,CASSEGQGTNTEAFF,TGTGCCAGCTCAGAGGGACAGGGAACGAACACTGAAGCTTTCTTT
TRBV4-3,TRBD2,NA,17,TRBJ2-1,CASSPRGGTSGSDEQFF,TGCGCCAGCAGCCCACGGGGCGGGACTAGCGGGAGTGATGAGCAGTTCTTC
TRBV5-1,NA,NA,16,TRBJ2-1,CASSVPGYRHYNEQFF,TGCGCCAGCAGCGTGCCGGGGTACCGTCATTACAATGAGCAGTTCTTC
TRBV5-1,NA,NA,14,TRBJ2-4,CASSLGGPGNIQYF,TGCGCCAGCAGCTTGGGGGGGCCGGGAAACATTCAGTACTTC
TRBV10-3,TRBD1,NA,15,TRBJ1-4,CAISGGQGTNEKLFF,TGTGCCATCAGTGGGGGACAGGGAACTAATGAAAAACTGTTTTTT
TRBV10-1,NA,NA,14,TRBJ2-7,CASSDQGSPYEQYF,TGCGCCAGCAGTGATCAGGGATCCCCCTACGAGCAGTACTTC
TRBV25-1,NA,NA,16,TRBJ2-5,CASSPPSVRGQETQYF,TGTGCCAGCAGCCCTCCGAGCGTAAGGGGCCAAGAGACCCAGTACTTC
TRBV6-1,NA,NA,13,TRBJ1-1,CASSVGPETEAFF,TGTGCCAGCAGTGTAGGCCCGGAGACTGAAGCTTTCTTT
TRBV6-5,TRBD1,NA,14,TRBJ1-1,CASSYSTGDTEAFF,TGTGCCAGCAGTTACTCGACAGGGGACACTGAAGCTTTCTTT
TRBV15,TRBD1,NA,16,TRBJ1-2,CATSRRSGTANYGYTF,TGTGCCACCAGCAGACGCTCGGGGACAGCTAACTATGGCTACACCTTC
TRBV10-3,TRBD1,NA,14,TRBJ2-1,CAISAGTAYNEQFF,TGTGCCATCAGTGCCGGGACAGCTTACAATGAGCAGTTCTTC
TRBV27,TRBD1,NA,13,TRBJ1-2,CASSSTGGGGYTF,TGTGCCAGCAGTTCTACAGGGGGCGGCGGCTACACCTTC
TRBV29-1,TRBD1,NA,13,TRBJ2-1,CSVVGGAYNEQFF,TGCAGCGTTGTAGGGGGCGCCTACAATGAGCAGTTCTTC
TRBV9,NA,NA,13,TRBJ1-3,CASSESSGNTIYF,TGTGCCAGCAGCGAATCATCTGGAAACACCATATATTTT
TRBV6-1,NA,NA,15,TRBJ1-2,CASSSLAGEGYGYTF,TGTGCCAGCAGCTCGCTCGCAGGGGAGGGCTATGGCTACACCTTC
TRBV29-1,TRBD1,NA,16,TRBJ1-4,CSVEVSGTGGREKLFF,TGCAGCGTTGAAGTTTCCGGGACAGGGGGACGAGAAAAACTGTTTTTT
TRBV5-6,NA,NA,15,TRBJ2-3,CASSFGDLYTDTQYF,TGTGCCAGCAGCTTTGGGGACTTGTACACAGATACGCAGTATTTT
TRBV6-5,NA,NA,14,TRBJ1-1,CASSRRTGNTEAFF,TGTGCCAGCAGTCGAAGAACAGGGAACACTGAAGCTTTCTTT
TRBV6-6,TRBD2,NA,16,TRBJ2-3,CASSYSKGTSSDTQYF,TGTGCCAGCAGTTACTCTAAGGGGACTAGTTCAGATACGCAGTATTTT
TRBV28,TRBD2,NA,14,TRBJ2-1,CASSTSGIDNEQFF,TGTGCCAGCAGCACTAGCGGGATTGACAATGAGCAGTTCTTC
TRBV19,NA,NA,18,TRBJ2-1,CASSIESGRGSSYNEQFF,TGTGCCAGTAGTATAGAATCGGGCAGGGGAAGCTCCTACAATGAGCAGTTCTTC
TRBV29-1,NA,NA,13,TRBJ1-1,CSVEQGLNTEAFF,TGCAGCGTTGAGCAGGGTTTGAACACTGAAGCTTTCTTT
TRBV18,NA,NA,12,TRBJ2-2,CASSPATGELFF,TGTGCCAGCTCACCGGCAACCGGGGAGCTGTTTTTT
TRBV27,NA,NA,16,TRBJ1-1,CASSLSPQGVGTEAFF,TGTGCCAGCAGTTTATCCCCACAGGGCGTAGGCACTGAAGCTTTCTTT
TRBV4-1,TRBD2,NA,17,TRBJ2-1,CASSQGTSGRSYNEQFF,TGCGCCAGCAGCCAGGGGACTAGCGGACGCTCCTACAATGAGCAGTTCTTC
TRBV5-5,NA,NA,13,TRBJ2-5,CASGRRPQETQYF,TGTGCCAGCGGGAGGAGACCCCAAGAGACCCAGTACTTC
TRBV6-6,TRBD2,NA,15,TRBJ2-7,CASSYSSSGIDEQYF,TGTGCCAGCAGTTACTCTTCCAGCGGGATCGACGAGCAGTACTTC
TRBV5-1,TRBD1,NA,14,TRBJ2-3,CASRPGQGTDTQYF,TGCGCCAGCAGACCGGGACAGGGCACAGATACGCAGTATTTT
TRBV7-9,NA,NA,14,TRBJ1-1,CASSFLGEVTEAFF,TGTGCCAGCAGCTTCTTGGGGGAGGTCACTGAAGCTTTCTTT
TRBV27,NA,NA,13,TRBJ1-2,CASSSGSLYGYTF,TGTGCCAGCAGTTCCGGGTCCCTCTATGGCTACACCTTC
TRBV28,TRBD2,NA,18,TRBJ2-6,CASSPIRDYYSGANVLTF,TGTGCCAGCAGCCCTATCCGGGACTACTACTCTGGGGCCAACGTCCTGACTTTC
TRBV6-1,TRBD2,NA,15,TRBJ2-1,CASSLSGNSYNEQFF,TGTGCCAGCAGTCTTAGCGGGAACTCCTACAATGAGCAGTTCTTC
TRBV7-8,TRBD1,NA,18,TRBJ2-5,CASIPGVLGQASQETQYF,TGTGCCAGCATCCCAGGGGTGTTGGGACAGGCGAGCCAAGAGACCCAGTACTTC